This TCR beta chain was found in a study of identical twins. The CDR3 extends over 14 amino acids. Trimming removed 1 base at V and 4 bases at J, with 8 bases between. This clonotype has ten or more counts. As yet, its antigen is unknown. Study-level points and caveats: Twin pairs' shared out-of-frame alpha sequences were enriched in low generation probability.

Donors uniformly comprised healthy Caucasians. TCRdb reprocessed the 5' RACE reads with MiXCR, giving one entry per CDR3 protein. This table has about 690,000 distinct CDR3 sequences, less than 7% appearing once. The TCR comes from a young man in good health. The genes are TRBV12-3 or TRBV12-4 and TRBJ1-3, with D maybe TRBD1 (5 bases). Sequencing was done on a sample of naive T cells sorted from blood. The CDR3 sequence is CASSLGTIGNTIYF. The CDR3 DNA reads as TGTGCCAGCAGTTTAGGGACAATAGGAAACACCATATATTTT.